This T cell receptor (beta chain) was captured by sequencing in a study of shared clonotypes between healthy human individuals. Study-wide points: Incompleteness in sorted-subset sequencing, despite large depth, was shown by rarefaction.

As concerns this clone: Its specificity is unknown. Other DNA sequences in this specimen translate into the identical CDR3.

Every immunoSEQ plate was one replicate of a subset's evenly spread DNA. Authors' processing steps: ImmunoSEQ only sent back junction sequences with no quality scores, so filtering was done differently. Assay: immunoSEQ multiplex PCR; the TCRdb copy retains only in-frame clones and omits some. V and J calls and clone size follow that table, whereas D and trimming were derived from the DNA. This sample carries 2 million to 2.5 million clones, around 93% of them seen once, and the ten largest clones take around 1.7%. CD8 cells classed as naive were CD45RO-negative and positively selected for CCR7, excluding terminally differentiated effector memory CD45RA+ cells. The germline CDR1 and CDR2 sequences are SGHNT and YENEEA. The CDR3 consists of 14 residues. V lost 5 bases, J lost 2 bases, and 2 bases stayed unmatched.

This chain joins TRBV11-3 and TRBJ2-2; 7 bases line up with TRBD2. Sequencing was done on a sample of naive CD8+ T cells from PBMCs. This TCR came from a man aged 18 to 29 in good health. Some clones in this sample may be carry-over from other donors' samples. For the CDR3, the DNA is TGTGCCAGCAGCCCGGGAGGAAACACCGGGGAGCTGTTTTTT. It translates to CASSPGGNTGELFF. The full variable domain, rest sourced from reference TRBV11-3 and TRBJ2-2, is EAGVVQSPRYKIIEKKQPVAFWCNPISGHNTLYWYLQNLGQGPELLIRYENEEAVDDSQLPKDRFSAERLKGVDSTLKIQPAELGDSAVYLCASSPGGNTGELFFGEGSRLTVL.